This entry lists 24 T cell receptor beta chains sequenced from one sample in a study of cytomegalovirus exposure and HLA in healthy donors. 13 Jbeta primers and 60 Vbeta primers were used for the PCR. Sequencing was performed with immunoSEQ multiplex PCR; in TCRdb, only in-frame clones are kept and a portion is missing. The top ten clones hold around 20% of a sample with about 82,000 clones, approximately 69% of them seen once. What was sequenced was PBMCs. The receptors were gathered from a man aged 30-40 years in good health and CMV-seropositive.

V is TRBV30 and J is TRBJ1-2; 11 nucleotides match TRBD1. Germline values: CDR1 GTSNPN, CDR2 SVGIG (reference sequence). The CDR3 is made up of 16 amino acids. J gave up 6 bases and V 7 bases, and 16 bases lay outside the gene matches. This CDR3 reads CASQGGQGVRIHGYTF. CDR3 in DNA: TGTGCCTCCCAGGGGGGACAGGGGGTAAGAATTCATGGCTACACCTTC.

This clone showed up just a few times. The chain is built from TRBV2 and TRBJ1-2; the match to TRBD1 covers 8 bases. Trimming cost V 5 bases and J 6 bases; bases outside gene matches: 11. Per the germline V gene, CDR1 is SNHLY and CDR2 is FYNNEI. The CDR3 is 15 residues long. CDR3 protein: CASSLQDRETDGYTF. In nucleotides, the CDR3 is TGTGCCAGCAGTCTACAGGACAGGGAAACTGATGGCTACACCTTC.

J is TRBJ2-2 and V is TRBV6-1, with D possibly matching TRBD2 (6 bases). The CDR3 length is 18 residues. V was cut by 0 bases and J by 9 bases, with 23 bases left in between. Germline-derived CDR1 and CDR2 are MNHNS and SASEGT. CDR3 sequence reads: CASSEAGLVAESVRELFF. The CDR3 region has the DNA TGTGCCAGCAGTGAAGCGGGGTTGGTAGCGGAAAGTGTTAGGGAGCTGTTTTTT.

The rearrangement joins TRBV20-1 to TRBJ2-7; 10 nucleotides match TRBD2. This CDR3 contains 11 residues. Looked up from germline, CDR1 is DFQATT and CDR2 is SNEGSKA (reference sequence). CDR3 nucleotide sequence: TGCACTAGCGGGGGCTTGGGGGAGCAGTACTTC. As protein: CTSGGLGEQYF.

This clone was counted only a few times. V is TRBV7-6 and J is TRBJ1-1, with D hard to call. The CDR3 extends over 13 amino acids. The germline V gene encodes CDR1 SGHVS and CDR2 FNYEAQ. V was trimmed by 2 bases and J by 3 bases, leaving 7 bases between them. The CDR3 is CASSLSSDTEAFF. The CDR3 DNA reads as TGTGCCAGCAGCTTAAGTAGTGACACTGAAGCTTTCTTT.

The V and J genes are TRBV9 and TRBJ2-1; TRBD2 matches at 8 bases. Germline values: CDR1 SGDLS, CDR2 YYNGEE. Germline trimming cut 0 bases from V and 2 bases from J; bases unmatched to any gene: 1. CDR3 length: 15 residues. The DNA of the CDR3 is TGTGCCAGCAGCGTAGACGGGAGGGCCTACAATGAGCAGTTCTTC. Its translation: CASSVDGRAYNEQFF.

There are a few counts of this clone. The V and J genes are TRBV5-1 and TRBJ2-2, with 11 bases aligning to TRBD2. J lost 5 bases, V lost 4 bases, and 7 bases had no gene match. Germline values: CDR1 SGHRS, CDR2 YFSETQ. CDR3 length: 16 residues. CDR3 DNA: TGCGCCAGCAGCCGTACTAGCGGGAGAAATACCGGGGAGCTGTTTTTT. Translated, it gives CASSRTSGRNTGELFF. The entire variable domain, with the rest obtained from reference TRBV5-1 and TRBJ2-2, is as follows: KAGVTQTPRYLIKTRGQQVTLSCSPISGHRSVSWYQQTPGQGLQFLFEYFSETQRNKGNFPGRFSGRQFSNSRSEMNVSTLELGDSALYLCASSRTSGRNTGELFFGEGSRLTVL.

J is TRBJ1-1 and V is TRBV4-1, with 7 nucleotides matching TRBD1. The CDR3 has 15 residues. With 3 bases clipped from V and 0 bases from J, the junction kept 4 bases outside the gene matches. CDR1 and CDR2 (germline): MGHRA, YSYEKL. The CDR3, as DNA: TGCGCCAGCAGCCACCCGACAGGGCTGAACACTGAAGCTTTCTTT. It encodes CASSHPTGLNTEAFF.

The chain combines TRBV19 with TRBJ2-7; 12 bases are a match to TRBD1. The CDR3 runs 15 residues. Germline assignment: CDR1 LNHDA and CDR2 SQIVND (reference sequence). J was trimmed by 6 bases and V by 6 bases; bases with no gene match: 9. The CDR3 sequence is CASRHTGTGGSEQYF. CDR3 in DNA: TGTGCCAGTAGACATACCGGGACAGGGGGCAGCGAGCAGTACTTC. Complete variable domain (other parts from reference TRBV19 and TRBJ2-7): DGGITQSPKYLFRKEGQNVTLSCEQNLNHDAMYWYRQDPGQGLRLIYYSQIVNDFQKGDIAEGYSVSREKKESFPLTVTSAQKNPTAFYLCASRHTGTGGSEQYFGPGTRLTVT.

This clone was seen only a few times. The chain has TRBV6-1 and TRBJ2-3; 9 bases line up with TRBD2. Germline CDR1 and CDR2: MNHNS and SASEGT. The CDR3 is 15 amino acids. V lost 4 bases and J lost 1; bases outside the gene matches: 3. The CDR3 DNA reads TGTGCCAGCAGTGCAGCGGGGGGTGGCACAGATACGCAGTATTTT. It yields the protein CASSAAGGGTDTQYF.

The chain joins TRBV6-1 to TRBJ2-5, with a tentative D call TRBD2 (7 bases). The DNA end favors TRBJ2-7, so the J call may be wrong. Germline V CDR1 and CDR2: MNHNS, SASEGT. This CDR3 spans 14 amino acids. In nucleotides, the CDR3 is TGTGCCAGCAGTGTGTCGGGGGGCTACTACGAGCAGTACTTC. Amino acid sequence: CASSVSGGYYEQYF.

This rearrangement joins TRBV4-1 to TRBJ2-7; a possible D gene is TRBD1 (6 bases). Trimming left V 1 base short and J 3 bases short, with 16 bases between. The CDR3 extends over 16 amino acids. The germline V gene has CDR1 MGHRA and CDR2 YSYEKL. The CDR3 region has the DNA TGCGCCAGCAGCCAAGTCCCAGGGGCGATAGGCTACGAGCAGTACTTC. This translates into CASSQVPGAIGYEQYF.

V gene TRBV9 combines with J gene TRBJ2-1; 10 nucleotides align to TRBD2. The germline V gene has CDR1 SGDLS and CDR2 YYNGEE. V lost 4 bases to trimming and J lost 5 bases; unmatched junction nucleotides: 9. CDR3 length: 16 amino acids. CDR3 residues: CASSPRAGGEHNEQFF. The CDR3 DNA reads TGTGCCAGCAGCCCCAGAGCGGGGGGGGAGCACAATGAGCAGTTCTTC.

The J gene is TRBJ1-1, the V gene TRBV5-4; the match to TRBD1 covers 8 bases. V was clipped by 1 base and J by 7 bases; unmatched bases: 3. Germline lookup yields CDR1 SGHNT and CDR2 YYREEE (reference sequence). The CDR3 runs to 13 residues. CDR3 sequence: CASSLQGAIEAFF. The CDR3 DNA sequence: TGTGCCAGCAGCTTGCAGGGGGCCATTGAAGCTTTCTTT.

The V call is TRBV4-1, the J call TRBJ1-1; 8 bases match TRBD1. Trimming took 4 bases from V and 5 from J; bases not matched to a gene: 12. This CDR3 comprises 16 residues. Germline V gene sequence: CDR1 MGHRA, CDR2 YSYEKL. The CDR3 protein is CASSRAGQVTETEAFF. The CDR3 DNA reads as TGCGCCAGCAGCCGAGCGGGACAGGTAACGGAGACTGAAGCTTTCTTT.

This chain uses TRBV5-1 with TRBJ2-3, with TRBD2 matching 8 bases. CDR1 and CDR2 (germline): SGHRS, YFSETQ. The CDR3 totals 15 residues. After removal of 5 bases from V and 2 bases from J, the junction contained 7 bases not matched to a gene. CDR3 in amino acids: CASRVLAVITDTQYF. The CDR3, as DNA: TGCGCCAGCAGGGTACTAGCGGTTATCACAGATACGCAGTATTTT.

This clone showed up just once. J is TRBJ2-7 and V is TRBV7-3; D is uncertain. The CDR3 loop spans 13 amino acids. Between the trimmed V and J ends, which lost 5 bases and 6 bases, there was a span of 14 bases. Germline V gene data show CDR1 as SGHTA and CDR2 as FQGTGA. The CDR3 spells CASSLLQNGEQYF. The CDR3 nucleotides are TGTGCCAGCAGCCTATTACAGAACGGCGAGCAGTACTTC.

The J gene is TRBJ2-5, the V gene TRBV5-1, with D perhaps matching TRBD1 (5 bases). Trimming shortened V by 10 bases and J by 5 bases, and 12 bases separated the two germline ends. There are 11 residues in the CDR3. Germline CDR1 reads SGHRS; CDR2 reads YFSETQ. CDR3 residues: CASGMLETQYF. CDR3 nucleotides: TGCGCCTCAGGGATGTTGGAGACCCAGTACTTC.

The chain uses TRBV5-1 and TRBJ1-1, with 9 bases matching TRBD1. V was clipped by 2 bases and J by 0 bases; unmatched bases: 5. Per germline, CDR1 SGHRS and CDR2 YFSETQ. This CDR3 region has 16 residues. DNA of the CDR3: TGCGCCAGCAGCTTCCGGACAGGGGAGGTGAACACTGAAGCTTTCTTT. It encodes CASSFRTGEVNTEAFF. Looking up the rest from reference TRBV5-1 and TRBJ1-1 gives the full variable domain: KAGVTQTPRYLIKTRGQQVTLSCSPISGHRSVSWYQQTPGQGLQFLFEYFSETQRNKGNFPGRFSGRQFSNSRSEMNVSTLELGDSALYLCASSFRTGEVNTEAFFGQGTRLTVV.

J is TRBJ2-7 and V is TRBV14; 7 bases are a match to TRBD1. The CDR3 has 14 amino acids. Germline lookup yields CDR1 SGHDN and CDR2 FVKESK. J was trimmed by 7 bases and V by 2 bases; bases with no gene match: 8. In DNA form, the CDR3 reads TGTGCCAGCAGCCAATGGACAGGCGGCTGGGAGCAGTACTTC. Protein: CASSQWTGGWEQYF.

The gene calls are TRBV6-6 and TRBJ2-2; D is possibly TRBD2 (7 bases). The CDR3 contains 14 residues. Germline V gene lookup returns CDR1 MNHNY and CDR2 SVGAGI (reference sequence). Trimming cost V 7 bases and J 7 bases, with 16 bases left between them. The CDR3 region has the DNA TGTGCCAGCACCCCCGACGGGGGGCGCGGGGAGCTGTTTTTT. Protein sequence: CASTPDGGRGELFF.

This rearrangement joins TRBV6-1 to TRBJ1-3, with 8 bases aligning to TRBD1. V was clipped by 6 bases and J by 0 bases; unmatched bases: 4. The CDR3 covers 15 residues. Germline V lookup: CDR1 MNHNS, CDR2 SASEGT. The CDR3 DNA reads TGTGCCAGCAGCCTCACAGGGGGCTCTGGAAACACCATATATTTT. Protein: CASSLTGGSGNTIYF.

V and J are TRBV30 and TRBJ2-5; tentatively, D is TRBD1 (5 bases). The DNA end is a closer match to TRBJ2-7, so the J assignment may be wrong. The CDR3 covers 16 residues. CDR1 is GTSNPN, CDR2 SVGIG, per germline (reference sequence). In DNA, the CDR3 is TGTGCCTGGAGGGCAGTAGGAAGACAGTCAATCTACGAGCAGTACTTC. It translates to CAWRAVGRQSIYEQYF.

The rearrangement links TRBV23-1 to TRBJ2-3, with TRBD2 matching 7 bases. TRBV23-1 is labeled an ORF, and its function is uncertain. V was clipped by 2 bases and J by 2 bases; unmatched bases: 10. The CDR3 runs to 17 residues. The CDR3 is CASSQPAPGRPTDTQYF. Written as DNA, the CDR3 is TGCGCCAGCAGTCAACCCGCCCCCGGGAGGCCCACAGATACGCAGTATTTT.